This TCR beta chain was sequenced in a study of blood T cell repertoires in COVID-19. Sequencing was performed with immunoSEQ multiplex PCR; in TCRdb, only in-frame clones are kept and a portion is missing. Of 150,000 to 200,000 clones listed, 80% were seen once; the top ten hold less than 4%. Trimming cost V 4 bases and J 9 bases, with 17 bases left between them. Germline CDR1 is SGHDT and CDR2 is YYEEEE. The CDR3 has 14 amino acids. The rearrangement joins TRBV5-6 to TRBJ1-5; weak D call: TRBD1 (6 bases). Source material: PBMCs or T cells enriched from blood (not recorded which). The sequence derives from a woman aged 55-69 years who had recovered from COVID-19. Here the CDR3 DNA reads TGTGCCAGCAGCAGAGGACAGATTAATGGGCCCCAGCATTTT. This codes for CASSRGQINGPQHF.